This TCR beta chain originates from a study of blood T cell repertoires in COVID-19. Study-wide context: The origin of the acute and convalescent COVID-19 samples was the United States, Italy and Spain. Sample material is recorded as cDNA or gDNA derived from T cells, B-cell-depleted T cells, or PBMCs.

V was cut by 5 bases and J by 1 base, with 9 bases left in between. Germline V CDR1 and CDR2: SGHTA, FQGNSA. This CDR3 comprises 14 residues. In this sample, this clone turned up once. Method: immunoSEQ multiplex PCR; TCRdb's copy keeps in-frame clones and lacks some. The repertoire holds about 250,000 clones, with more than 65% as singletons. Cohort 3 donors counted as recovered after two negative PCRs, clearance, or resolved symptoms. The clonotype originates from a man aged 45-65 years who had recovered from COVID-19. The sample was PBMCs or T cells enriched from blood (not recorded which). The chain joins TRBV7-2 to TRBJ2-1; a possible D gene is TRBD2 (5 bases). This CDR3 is CASSRRVSYNEQFF. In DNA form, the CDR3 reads TGTGCCAGCAGCCGGCGGGTTTCCTACAATGAGCAGTTCTTC. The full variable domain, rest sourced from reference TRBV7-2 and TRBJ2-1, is GAGVSQSPSNKVTEKGKDVELRCDPISGHTALYWYRQSLGQGLEFLIYFQGNSAPDKSGLPSDRFSAERTGGSVSTLTIQRTQQEDSAVYLCASSRRVSYNEQFFGPGTRLTVL.